This entry features one TCR beta chain sequence. Its cognate antigen is unknown. TCRdb's table, derived via immunoSEQ multiplex PCR, lists solely in-frame clones and lacks some. This sample has 25,000 to 35,000 clones; 86% occur once, and the top ten carry 5.2%. The trim removed 3 bases at V and 0 bases at J, leaving 8 bases unmatched. There are 20 residues in the CDR3. From germline, CDR1 is LNHDA and CDR2 SQIVND (reference sequence). These data originate in a study of T cells in tuberculosis. Background on the study: The T cells targeted glucose monomycolate, a mycobacterial lipid, via CD1B. PBMC were archived before or within 7 days of starting treatment. IGRA-negative adolescents, IGRA-positive adolescents with latent tuberculosis and adults with active tuberculosis formed this South African cohort.

Described time point: new active TB diagnosis, blood taken before or within 7 days of starting treatment. Overall study findings and caveats: Classification accuracy was roughly 90% (AUROC approximately 0.89) with the GMM-specific repertoire.

The chain links TRBV19 to TRBJ2-6; 13 positions agree with TRBD2. Sequencing was performed on PBMCs, taken at tuberculosis diagnosis. This clonotype originated in an adult with tuberculosis. The CDR3 region has the DNA TGTGCCAGTAGTATCACCGGACTAGCGGGAGCAGTCTCTGGGGCCAACGTCCTGACTTTC. Translating it yields CASSITGLAGAVSGANVLTF.